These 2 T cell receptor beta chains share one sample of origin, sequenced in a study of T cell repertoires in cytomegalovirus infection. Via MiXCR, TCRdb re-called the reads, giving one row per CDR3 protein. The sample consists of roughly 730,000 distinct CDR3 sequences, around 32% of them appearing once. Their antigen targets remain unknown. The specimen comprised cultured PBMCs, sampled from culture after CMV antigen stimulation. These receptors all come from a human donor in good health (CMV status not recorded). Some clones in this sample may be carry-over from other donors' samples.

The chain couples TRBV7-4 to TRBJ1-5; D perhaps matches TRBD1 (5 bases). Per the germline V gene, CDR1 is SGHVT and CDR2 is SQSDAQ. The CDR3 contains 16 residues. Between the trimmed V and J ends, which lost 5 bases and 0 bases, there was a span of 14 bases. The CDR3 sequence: CASSGGGIYSNQPQHF. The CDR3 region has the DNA TGTGCCAGCAGCGGGGGGGGGATTTATAGCAATCAGCCCCAGCATTTT. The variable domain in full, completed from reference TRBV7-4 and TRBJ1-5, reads GAGVSQSPRYKVAKRGRDVALRCDSISGHVTLYWYRQTLGQGSEVLTYSQSDAQRDKSGRPSGRFSAERPERSVSTLKIQRTEQGDSAVYLCASSGGGIYSNQPQHFGDGTRLSIL.

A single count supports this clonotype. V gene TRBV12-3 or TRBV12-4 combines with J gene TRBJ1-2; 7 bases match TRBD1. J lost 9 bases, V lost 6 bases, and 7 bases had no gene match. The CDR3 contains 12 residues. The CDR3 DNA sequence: TGTGCCAGCAGCCGCAGACAGGGAAGCTACACCTTC. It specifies CASSRRQGSYTF.